Sequencing of this TCR beta chain was carried out in a study of blood T cell repertoires in COVID-19. The wider study: Whether acute or convalescent, the COVID-19 samples came from the United States, Italy and Spain. PBMCs, B-cell-depleted T cells, or T cells were the source of the cDNA or gDNA that made up the material.

In the authors' workflow: Cell counts per sample came from amplifying reference gene primers. TCRdb's copy holds only in-frame clones and misses some; the assay was immunoSEQ multiplex PCR. That table furnishes V, J and clone size, whereas the DNA furnished D and trimming. This sample has 150,000 to 200,000 clones, with 84% found just once. The sample comprised peripheral blood. The clonotype originates from a woman of 80 years or more with acute or convalescent COVID-19.

DNA for the CDR3: TGTGCCAGCAGCCAAGAGACAGGGTCTATGAATTCACCCCTCCACTTT. Encoded protein: CASSQETGSMNSPLHF. This chain joins TRBV3-1 (or the pseudogene TRBV3-2) and TRBJ1-6; 7 bases match TRBD1. Germline trimming cut 0 bases from V and 7 bases from J; bases unmatched to any gene: 6. The CDR3 sequence is 16 residues long. CDR1 LGHDT and CDR2 YNNKEL come from the germline V gene (reference sequence).